This T cell receptor (beta chain) originates from a study of T cell repertoires in cytomegalovirus infection. Study information: Public TCR beta signatures provided an indication of both CMV infection and a matching HLA type.

CDR3 size: 15 residues. Per germline, CDR1 SGHTA and CDR2 FQGNSA. V was clipped by 1 base and J by 2 bases, with 12 bases between them. Using its own MiXCR run on the reads, TCRdb lists one record per CDR3 protein. The data contain 250,000 to 350,000 distinct CDR3 sequences, 20% to 30% of them singletons. Study-level findings and limits: HLA-C-restricted CMV clonotypes gave the most frequent clonotype in two of eight donors. Based on cumulative public TCR beta family frequency, carriers of CMV plus the relevant HLA were identified.

This clonotype was counted at least ten times. Its specificity is not known. The specimen sequenced was PBMCs. V gene TRBV7-2 combines with J gene TRBJ2-7; possibly TRBD2 for D (5 bases). The TCR was taken from a human donor in good health (CMV status not recorded). Some clones in this sample may be carry-over from other donors' samples. The CDR3 sequence is CASSLEGRAPYEQYF. The CDR3 coding sequence is TGTGCCAGCAGCTTAGAAGGGCGGGCGCCCTACGAGCAGTACTTC.